A single sample is the source of the 10 T cell receptor beta chains below, sequenced in a study of T cells in Graves' hyperthyroidism and ophthalmopathy. From RNA transcripts, TCR beta CDR3 regions were amplified. First-round RT-PCR of the TCR CDR3 relied on the HTBI primer set. Via MiXCR, TCRdb re-called the multiplex PCR reads, giving one row per CDR3 protein. The sample yields 450,000 to 600,000 distinct CDR3 sequences, 12% to 15% seen once. The sample taken for sequencing was blood. These receptors all come from a woman in her thirties or forties with Graves' hyperthyroidism.

Turning to this clonotype: It may be a read error: a sequence one base away is much more abundant. The chain is built from TRBV5-1 and TRBJ2-1, with 10 bases matching TRBD1. The germline V gene has CDR1 SGHRS and CDR2 YFSETQ. The CDR3 sequence is 14 residues long. CDR3 region: CASRLGDRGGEQFF. DNA for the CDR3: TGCGCCAGCAGATTGGGGGACAGGGGAGGTGAGCAGTTCTTC.

The table lists this clonotype with a few counts. The V and J genes are TRBV19 and TRBJ1-2, with TRBD1 matching 7 bases. CDR1 and CDR2 from the germline V gene are LNHDA and SQIVND (reference sequence). Trimming removed 0 bases from V and 3 bases from J; junction bases left unmatched: 1. This CDR3 is built from 14 residues. Here the CDR3 reads CASSIDGQDYGYTF. CDR3 nucleotides: TGTGCCAGTAGTATAGACGGACAGGACTATGGCTACACCTTC.

This clonotype was counted ten times or more. V gene TRBV3-1 combines with J gene TRBJ1-1, with D perhaps matching TRBD1 (6 bases). CDR3 size: 14 residues. CDR1 is LGHDT and CDR2 is YNNKEL in the germline V gene (reference sequence). V gave up 5 bases and J gave up 1 base, with 11 bases separating them. DNA of the CDR3: TGTGCCAGCAGCGTTCGGACAGCGAACACTGAAGCTTTCTTT. As protein: CASSVRTANTEAFF. Full variable domain (missing parts from reference TRBV3-1 and TRBJ1-1): DTAVSQTPKYLVTQMGNDKSIKCEQNLGHDTMYWYKQDSKKFLKIMFSYNNKELIINETVPNRFSPKSPDKAHLNLHINSLELGDSAVYFCASSVRTANTEAFFGQGTRLTVV.

This clonotype was seen ten or more times. This chain uses TRBV10-3 with TRBJ2-1; 10 nucleotides agree with TRBD2. Germline assignment: CDR1 ENHRY and CDR2 SYGVKD. Trimming cost V 4 bases and J 7 bases; bases outside gene matches: 7. The CDR3 has 15 residues. The DNA of the CDR3 is TGTGCCATCAGTGGCCTAGCGGGAGTTGTGAATGAGCAGTTCTTC. Translating gives CAISGLAGVVNEQFF.

CDR3 bases: TGTGCCAGCAGCTCCAGTCTAGCGGGAGGCAATGAGCAGTTCTTC. As protein: CASSSSLAGGNEQFF. This chain connects TRBV7-2 to TRBJ2-1; 11 bases fit TRBD2. The CDR3 spans 15 residues. The V gene's germline CDR1 is SGHTA and CDR2 FQGNSA. Losses at the gene ends were 4 bases for V and 6 bases for J; bases not matched to a gene: 5. Full variable domain (rest looked up from reference TRBV7-2 and TRBJ2-1): GAGVSQSPSNKVTEKGKDVELRCDPISGHTALYWYRQSLGQGLEFLIYFQGNSAPDKSGLPSDRFSAERTGGSVSTLTIQRTQQEDSAVYLCASSSSLAGGNEQFFGPGTRLTVL.

This clonotype was detected many times. This chain joins TRBV3-1 and TRBJ1-6, with D unclear. The CDR3 contains 15 residues. Germline-derived CDR1 and CDR2 are LGHDT and YNNKEL (reference sequence). V dropped 1 base and J dropped 10 bases, with 14 bases sitting between them. The CDR3 bases are TGTGCCAGCAGCCAAGCCGTCCTGACGGGCTCACCCCTCCACTTT. This codes for CASSQAVLTGSPLHF.

This clonotype appeared many times. The rearrangement links TRBV6-2 or TRBV6-3 to TRBJ1-1, with TRBD1 identical over 8 bases. The V gene end was trimmed by 4 bases and the J gene end by 1 base; junction bases not matched to a gene: 8. Looked up from germline, CDR1 is MNHEY and CDR2 is SVGEGT. The CDR3 runs to 16 residues. This CDR3 is CASSFRGTGGNTEAFF. The CDR3 DNA sequence: TGTGCCAGCAGTTTCCGAGGAACAGGGGGGAACACTGAAGCTTTCTTT.

This clonotype was counted many times. The V and J genes are TRBV27 and TRBJ1-5; D ambiguous. Germline lookup yields CDR1 MNHEY and CDR2 SMNVEV (reference sequence). The CDR3 is made up of 13 amino acids. Trimming stripped 6 bases from V and 3 bases from J, with 9 bases between. CDR3 sequence: CASSVTPNQPQHF. The CDR3 DNA sequence: TGTGCCAGCAGCGTGACACCCAATCAGCCCCAGCATTTT.

The genes are TRBV10-3 and TRBJ1-5; D is uncertain. The V gene's germline CDR1 is ENHRY and CDR2 SYGVKD. Trimming stripped 6 bases from V and 0 bases from J, with 6 bases between. This CDR3 contains 13 residues. CDR3 DNA: TGTGCCATCAGCCGTGATAGCAATCAGCCCCAGCATTTT. Its protein is CAISRDSNQPQHF.

This chain links TRBV29-1 with TRBJ1-1; the match to TRBD1 covers 9 bases. This CDR3 is 14 amino acids long. V was clipped by 3 bases and J by 4 bases; unmatched bases: 6. In germline, CDR1 is SQVTM, CDR2 ANQGSEA. Written as DNA, the CDR3 is TGCAGCGTTGAGCGGGACAGGGAGGGCACTGAAGCTTTCTTT. This encodes CSVERDREGTEAFF.